Following are 25 T cell receptor beta chains from one sample sequenced in a study of T-cell reconstitution after alpha-beta-depleted transplantation in children. Construction of the TCRbeta library involved unique molecular identifiers. TCRdb reprocessed the PCR reads with MiXCR, giving one entry per CDR3 protein. The sample lists about 610,000 distinct CDR3 sequences, roughly a tenth occurring once. Sequencing was performed on PBMCs from the stem cell graft donor, taken from the stem cell graft. Every receptor here comes from a human donor who donated a stem cell graft to a child with acute myeloid leukemia.

This clonotype occurred a few times. The genes are TRBV20-1 and TRBJ1-3; 7 bases line up with TRBD1. V shed 5 bases and J 2 bases; nucleotides not matched to a gene: 9. Germline assignment: CDR1 DFQATT and CDR2 SNEGSKA (reference sequence). The CDR3 has 15 residues. CDR3 sequence: CSAGTQGTAGNTIYF. DNA for the CDR3: TGCAGTGCTGGGACACAGGGGACTGCTGGAAACACCATATATTTT.

This clonotype was recorded a few times. The rearrangement joins TRBV7-9 to TRBJ2-5, with 7 bases identical to TRBD2. The V segment lost 2 bases and the J segment 0 bases; nucleotides outside the gene matches: 6. The germline V gene encodes CDR1 SEHNR and CDR2 FQNEAQ (reference sequence). This CDR3 region has 16 residues. The CDR3 spells CASSLRGAGNQETQYF. CDR3 sequence (DNA): TGTGCCAGCAGCTTACGGGGAGCGGGGAACCAAGAGACCCAGTACTTC.

The chain has TRBV14 and TRBJ2-3, with D maybe TRBD2 (7 bases). CDR1 SGHDN and CDR2 FVKESK come from the germline V gene. There are 13 residues in the CDR3. V was shortened by 1 base and J by 9 bases, with 11 bases between the two germline ends. CDR3 DNA sequence: TGTGCCAGCAGCCAAGGGGGGGGCCTAACGCAGTATTTT. Its translation is CASSQGGGLTQYF.

This clonotype has more than one count but fewer than ten. The chain carries TRBV5-1 and TRBJ2-7; TRBD1 agrees at 10 bases. With V trimmed by 4 bases and J by 4 bases, 8 bases remained unmatched. The CDR3 runs to 15 residues. The V gene's germline CDR1 is SGHRS and CDR2 YFSETQ. The CDR3 nucleotides read TGCGCCAGCAGCCCTGCCCCGGGACAGGGGTACGAGCAGTACTTC. It specifies CASSPAPGQGYEQYF.

The rearrangement links TRBV19 to TRBJ2-2, with D perhaps TRBD2 (6 bases). The CDR3 contains 14 residues. Germline loops: CDR1 LNHDA, CDR2 SQIVND (reference sequence). Trimming shortened V by 5 bases and J by 6 bases, and 13 bases separated the two germline ends. CDR3 sequence: CASSPLATAGELFF. As DNA, the CDR3 is TGTGCCAGTAGTCCCCTAGCGACCGCCGGGGAGCTGTTTTTT. Full variable domain (rest looked up from reference TRBV19 and TRBJ2-2): DGGITQSPKYLFRKEGQNVTLSCEQNLNHDAMYWYRQDPGQGLRLIYYSQIVNDFQKGDIAEGYSVSREKKESFPLTVTSAQKNPTAFYLCASSPLATAGELFFGEGSRLTVL.

This clonotype occurred a few times. This chain connects TRBV29-1 to TRBJ2-3, with D possibly called TRBD1 or TRBD2 (5 bases each). This CDR3 is built from 15 residues. Germline values: CDR1 SQVTM, CDR2 ANQGSEA. The ends were cut back, 3 bases at V and 3 bases at J, with 16 bases in the middle. CDR3 DNA: TGCAGCGTTGACTGGGACCACTCCATGACAGATACGCAGTATTTT. Protein: CSVDWDHSMTDTQYF.

The rearrangement uses TRBV20-1 and TRBJ2-3; a possible D gene is TRBD2 (6 bases). With 6 bases removed from V and 4 bases from J, the gap between germline ends came to 17 bases. The germline V gene encodes CDR1 DFQATT and CDR2 SNEGSKA (reference sequence). This CDR3 is 14 amino acids long. CDR3 DNA sequence: TGCAGTGCCGCAAAAGTGAGACTAGCAGATACGCAGTATTTT. As protein: CSAAKVRLADTQYF.

The genes are TRBV12-3 or TRBV12-4 and TRBJ2-7; D may be TRBD1 or TRBD2 (6 bases each). V was cut by 4 bases and J by 8 bases, with 12 bases left in between. The CDR3 consists of 12 residues. The DNA for the CDR3 is TGTGCCAGCAGTTCACAGGGACTCAAGCAGTACTTC. Its translation: CASSSQGLKQYF.

This clonotype appeared a few times. CDR3 coding DNA: TGCAGTGCTATCCCAGCGGGGTACCAAGAGACCCAGTACTTC. As protein: CSAIPAGYQETQYF. V and J are TRBV20-1 and TRBJ2-5; the match to TRBD2 covers 7 bases. Germline V gene lookup returns CDR1 DFQATT and CDR2 SNEGSKA (reference sequence). Trimming cost V 4 bases and J 0 bases; bases outside gene matches: 5. The CDR3 has 14 amino acids.

The chain recombines TRBV24-1 with TRBJ1-5; a weak D match, TRBD1 (6 bases). Germline V CDR1 and CDR2: KGHDR, SFDVKD. Deletions cut 4 bases from V and 3 bases from J, with 9 bases between. This CDR3 comprises 14 residues. In DNA, the CDR3 is TGTGCCACCAGTGAACAGGGTTTCAATCAGCCCCAGCATTTT. Its protein product is CATSEQGFNQPQHF.

The chain is built from TRBV7-8 and TRBJ1-1; D gene ambiguous. Germline CDR1 reads SGHVS; CDR2 reads FQNEAQ. This CDR3 spans 16 amino acids. The V and J ends lost 3 bases and 0 bases respectively, with 14 bases between them. CDR3 nucleotide sequence: TGTGCCAGCAGCTTGTCTAGTGGGCTGCTGAACACTGAAGCTTTCTTT. Its translation is CASSLSSGLLNTEAFF.

This clonotype occurred many times. V usage is TRBV9 and J usage is TRBJ2-7, with D maybe TRBD1 (6 bases). Germline assignment: CDR1 SGDLS and CDR2 YYNGEE. V lost 4 bases and J 4 bases, leaving 9 bases between the germline ends. The CDR3 loop spans 12 amino acids. CDR3 residues: CASSPGQYEQYF. The CDR3 nucleotides are TGTGCCAGCAGCCCTGGACAGTACGAGCAGTACTTC. The whole variable domain, filled in from reference TRBV9 and TRBJ2-7, reads DSGVTQTPKHLITATGQRVTLRCSPRSGDLSVYWYQQSLDQGLQFLIQYYNGEERAKGNILERFSAQQFPDLHSELNLSSLELGDSALYFCASSPGQYEQYFGPGTRLTVT.

This clonotype was seen repeatedly, ten times or more. The chain combines TRBV9 with TRBJ2-7; 7 bases align to TRBD2. J lost 3 bases, V lost 3 bases, and 6 bases had no gene match. The CDR3 is made up of 14 amino acids. Per the germline V gene, CDR1 is SGDLS and CDR2 is YYNGEE. The CDR3 bases are TGTGCCAGCAGCGGGGGGGGATTGGACTACGAGCAGTACTTC. Amino acid sequence: CASSGGGLDYEQYF.

This chain links TRBV7-4 with TRBJ1-5; no clear D. From germline, CDR1 is SGHVT and CDR2 SQSDAQ. Trimming removed 5 bases at V and 1 base at J, with 15 bases between. The CDR3 runs to 16 residues. The CDR3 protein is CASSPGLEWSNQPQHF. Here the CDR3 DNA reads TGTGCCAGCAGCCCCGGACTTGAATGGAGCAATCAGCCCCAGCATTTT.

This clonotype showed up many times. J is TRBJ2-1 and V is TRBV5-6, with D tentatively TRBD2 (5 bases). The CDR3 runs to 15 residues. The germline V gene has CDR1 SGHDT and CDR2 YYEEEE. The V and J ends lost 0 bases and 3 bases respectively, with 10 bases between them. The CDR3 reads CASSLAFRGYNEQFF. The CDR3 DNA reads TGTGCCAGCAGCTTGGCCTTCCGGGGCTACAATGAGCAGTTCTTC.

The table lists this clonotype with many counts. The rearrangement joins TRBV15 to TRBJ2-2, with unresolved D. Trimming removed 5 bases from V and 5 bases from J, with 9 bases in between. CDR1 and CDR2 from the germline V gene are LNHNV and YYDKDF (reference sequence). The CDR3 length is 13 residues. CDR3 in amino acids: CATSWWGTGELFF. The DNA of the CDR3 is TGTGCCACCAGCTGGTGGGGTACCGGGGAGCTGTTTTTT.

This clonotype was detected many times. The rearrangement links TRBV7-2 to TRBJ2-7; no clear D. The V and J ends lost 3 bases and 1 base respectively, with 10 bases between them. The CDR3 sequence is 14 residues long. CDR1 is SGHTA, CDR2 FQGNSA, per germline. CDR3: CASSFGAASYEQYF. CDR3 in DNA: TGTGCCAGCAGCTTTGGCGCAGCATCCTACGAGCAGTACTTC. The full variable domain, completed using reference TRBV7-2 and TRBJ2-7, is GAGVSQSPSNKVTEKGKDVELRCDPISGHTALYWYRQSLGQGLEFLIYFQGNSAPDKSGLPSDRFSAERTGGSVSTLTIQRTQQEDSAVYLCASSFGAASYEQYFGPGTRLTVT.

This clonotype was observed many times. V gene TRBV3-1 combines with J gene TRBJ1-1; tentative D call: TRBD1 (6 bases). The V end was cut by 6 bases, the J end by 1 base, with 15 bases between. Germline V CDR1 and CDR2: LGHDT, YNNKEL (reference sequence). There are 15 residues in the CDR3. CDR3 in DNA: TGTGCCAGCAGTTTGGGGGGGGCGAGGAACACTGAAGCTTTCTTT. Protein: CASSLGGARNTEAFF. Together with reference TRBV3-1 and TRBJ1-1, the CDR3 gives the full variable domain: DTAVSQTPKYLVTQMGNDKSIKCEQNLGHDTMYWYKQDSKKFLKIMFSYNNKELIINETVPNRFSPKSPDKAHLNLHINSLELGDSAVYFCASSLGGARNTEAFFGQGTRLTVV.

This clonotype was observed at least ten times. The rearrangement uses TRBV7-9 and TRBJ2-1; 14 bases line up with TRBD2. Looked up from germline, CDR1 is SEHNR and CDR2 is FQNEAQ (reference sequence). The trim removed 5 bases at V and 3 bases at J, leaving 12 bases unmatched. The CDR3 has 19 residues. DNA for the CDR3: TGTGCCAGCAGCGCCGGGACTAGCGGGAGTGGCCCCATCTACAATGAGCAGTTCTTC. Its translation: CASSAGTSGSGPIYNEQFF.

This clonotype occurred many times. This chain joins TRBV2 and TRBJ2-1, with 13 bases matching TRBD2. The CDR3 extends over 13 amino acids. Germline V gives CDR1 SNHLY, CDR2 FYNNEI. V lost 8 bases, J lost 6 bases, and 1 base stayed unmatched. The CDR3: CASRTSGSNEQFF. The CDR3, as DNA: TGTGCCAGCCGGACTAGCGGGAGCAATGAGCAGTTCTTC.

This clonotype was detected only a few times. This chain uses TRBV29-1 with TRBJ1-2; tentatively, D is TRBD1 (5 bases). This CDR3 is built from 13 residues. Deletions cut 4 bases from V and 8 bases from J, with 17 bases between. Per the germline V gene, CDR1 is SQVTM and CDR2 is ANQGSEA. CDR3 nucleotides: TGCAGCGTTGTCACCCCAGGGCGCCAAGGCTACACCTTC. It codes for CSVVTPGRQGYTF.

The V call is TRBV2, the J call TRBJ1-5; D uncertain. CDR1 SNHLY and CDR2 FYNNEI come from the germline V gene. CDR3 length equals 14 residues. The V end lost 4 bases, the J end lost 1 base, and 8 bases lay between the germline ends. Here the CDR3 reads CASSGGGSNQPQHF. The CDR3 nucleotides read TGTGCCAGCAGTGGAGGAGGGAGCAATCAGCCCCAGCATTTT.

Many counts were recorded for this clonotype. The genes are TRBV6-1 and TRBJ2-7; 10 positions match TRBD2. After removal of 6 bases from V and 5 bases from J, the junction contained 7 bases not matched to a gene. The CDR3 is 14 amino acids. Germline CDR1 is MNHNS and CDR2 is SASEGT. The CDR3 sequence: CASRTALAGDEQYF. The CDR3, as DNA: TGTGCCAGCAGAACGGCTCTAGCGGGGGACGAGCAGTACTTC.

Comment on this clonotype: This clone may be a read error of a much larger clone one base away. The chain is built from TRBV12-3 or TRBV12-4 and TRBJ2-3; 8 bases match TRBD1. There are 16 residues in the CDR3. CDR3 coding DNA: TGTGCCAGCAGTTTCCCTGGACAGGGAAGGACAGATACGCAGTGTTTT. This sequence encodes CASSFPGQGRTDTQCF.

A few counts support this clonotype. This rearrangement joins TRBV27 to TRBJ2-7; D is perhaps TRBD2 (6 bases). The V end was cut by 5 bases, the J end by 2 bases, with 16 bases between. The CDR3 has 15 amino acids. Looked up from germline, CDR1 is MNHEY and CDR2 is SMNVEV (reference sequence). DNA of the CDR3: TGTGCCAGCAGTGCCCGCGGGACTGCACCCTACGAGCAGTACTTC. This encodes CASSARGTAPYEQYF.